This T cell receptor beta chain was found in a study of blood T cell repertoires in COVID-19. The authors' processing: Quantification of nucleated cells was approximated via reference gene primer amplification. The protocol was immunoSEQ multiplex PCR, while the TCRdb copy is restricted to in-frame clones and leaves out a portion. V, J and clone size are taken as reported in that table, and D and trimming were inferred from the DNA itself. This table has roughly 150,000 clones, around 89% appearing once. The clonotype was recovered from a man aged 45-65 years who had recovered from COVID-19. Source material: peripheral blood.

CDR3 in DNA: TGTGCCAGCAGCGGACCACCTGGGACTAGCGGGATTAATGAGCAGTTCTTC. Encoded protein: CASSGPPGTSGINEQFF. This rearrangement joins TRBV9 to TRBJ2-1; 13 bases are a match to TRBD2. J lost 7 bases, V lost 3 bases, and 10 bases had no gene match. CDR1 and CDR2 from the germline V gene are SGDLS and YYNGEE. This CDR3 has 17 residues.